This is a list of T cell receptor beta chains from one sample in a study of PD-L1 blockade in urothelial cancer. The table came from immunoSEQ multiplex PCR; TCRdb's copy has only in-frame clones and leaves some out. Of about 87,000 clones listed, around 83% are singletons. The specimen was PBMCs, collected around atezolizumab (anti-PD-L1) treatment. These receptor sequences come from a man between 60 and 75 years old with urothelial cancer. The CDR3 runs from the conserved cysteine through the conserved F or W. A D gene is named only where the DNA matches it firmly.

v_gene: TRBV7-8
d_gene: TRBD1
j_gene: TRBJ1-2
CDR3aa: CASSLDRGTGVGYTF

v_gene: TRBV4-1
d_gene: .
j_gene: TRBJ1-2
CDR3aa: CASSQARLEGYTF

v_gene: TRBV19
d_gene: TRBD2
j_gene: TRBJ2-1
CDR3aa: CASSIIPGSGGANEQFF

v_gene: TRBV4-1
d_gene: .
j_gene: TRBJ1-2
CDR3aa: CASSQDGVPSGGYIF

v_gene: TRBV11-2
d_gene: .
j_gene: TRBJ2-7
CDR3aa: CASSLGLGASEQYF

v_gene: TRBV7-2
d_gene: TRBD1
j_gene: TRBJ2-7
CDR3aa: CASSRDRGSYEQYF

v_gene: TRBV10-3
d_gene: .
j_gene: TRBJ1-2
CDR3aa: CAINQGNYGYTF

v_gene: TRBV20-1
d_gene: TRBD2
j_gene: TRBJ2-7
CDR3aa: CSASGGVEQYF

v_gene: TRBV30
d_gene: .
j_gene: TRBJ2-2
CDR3aa: CAWSVWQGGNTGELFF

v_gene: TRBV7-7
d_gene: TRBD2
j_gene: TRBJ2-2
CDR3aa: CASSLEAGGPHGELFF

v_gene: TRBV9
d_gene: TRBD2
j_gene: TRBJ2-5
CDR3aa: CASSVGTRWETQYF

v_gene: TRBV11-2
d_gene: .
j_gene: TRBJ1-2
CDR3aa: CASSQGASFSYGYTF

v_gene: TRBV6-5
d_gene: TRBD1
j_gene: TRBJ1-2
CDR3aa: CASSSLTGDYGYTF

v_gene: TRBV5-1
d_gene: TRBD1
j_gene: TRBJ2-7
CDR3aa: CASSRRTGINYEQYF

v_gene: TRBV25-1
d_gene: TRBD1
j_gene: TRBJ2-2
CDR3aa: CASTGQGPTGELFF

v_gene: TRBV2
d_gene: .
j_gene: TRBJ1-2
CDR3aa: CASSEARVGGYTF

v_gene: TRBV7-2
d_gene: TRBD1
j_gene: TRBJ1-2
CDR3aa: CASSGSGTVGYGYTF

v_gene: TRBV7-7
d_gene: .
j_gene: TRBJ2-5
CDR3aa: CASSLGHQETQYF

v_gene: TRBV2
d_gene: .
j_gene: TRBJ2-3
CDR3aa: CASSAQRSPDTQYF

v_gene: TRBV6-5
d_gene: TRBD1
j_gene: TRBJ2-7
CDR3aa: CASSYAGGAYEQYF

v_gene: TRBV4-3
d_gene: TRBD1
j_gene: TRBJ1-2
CDR3aa: CASSQVLQGAAYGYTF

v_gene: TRBV27
d_gene: TRBD1
j_gene: TRBJ1-6
CDR3aa: CASRIGQGNSPLHF

v_gene: TRBV18
d_gene: .
j_gene: TRBJ1-2
CDR3aa: CASSPRRSEAIYGYTF

v_gene: TRBV28
d_gene: .
j_gene: TRBJ1-2
CDR3aa: CASSLQGRVNGYTF

v_gene: TRBV19
d_gene: .
j_gene: TRBJ1-2
CDR3aa: CASSTDLTGTLYGYTF

v_gene: TRBV7-6
d_gene: .
j_gene: TRBJ2-7
CDR3aa: CASSSLKVVGPHEQYF

v_gene: TRBV6-1
d_gene: .
j_gene: TRBJ2-5
CDR3aa: CASSVSRGSIQETQYF

v_gene: TRBV5-1
d_gene: TRBD1
j_gene: TRBJ1-4
CDR3aa: CASSQQGASNEKLFF

v_gene: TRBV4-1
d_gene: TRBD1
j_gene: TRBJ1-5
CDR3aa: CASSQDGTGGGQPQHF

v_gene: TRBV5-1
d_gene: TRBD1
j_gene: TRBJ2-7
CDR3aa: CASSQTGTGSFRSYEQYF

v_gene: TRBV28
d_gene: .
j_gene: TRBJ1-2
CDR3aa: CASSSLYYGYTF

v_gene: TRBV7-8
d_gene: .
j_gene: TRBJ2-7
CDR3aa: CASSLGKNSISEEQYF

v_gene: TRBV5-1
d_gene: TRBD1
j_gene: TRBJ2-5
CDR3aa: CASSIGTGYQETQYF

v_gene: TRBV28
d_gene: TRBD1
j_gene: TRBJ2-7
CDR3aa: CASSTPTRQGEF

v_gene: TRBV4-1
d_gene: TRBD2
j_gene: TRBJ2-7
CDR3aa: CASSQGSSGGPSYEQYF

v_gene: TRBV29-1
d_gene: .
j_gene: TRBJ1-5
CDR3aa: CSVDQGSNQPQHF

v_gene: TRBV5-1
d_gene: TRBD2
j_gene: TRBJ2-3
CDR3aa: CASSLGSSGTPDTQYF

v_gene: TRBV18
d_gene: .
j_gene: TRBJ2-3
CDR3aa: CASSPPTGGGTDTQYF

v_gene: TRBV6-1
d_gene: TRBD2
j_gene: TRBJ2-1
CDR3aa: CASSEGLANALPYNEQFF

v_gene: TRBV5-6
d_gene: TRBD2
j_gene: TRBJ2-1
CDR3aa: CASSPYPAGGNEQFF

v_gene: TRBV19
d_gene: .
j_gene: TRBJ1-2
CDR3aa: CASSIGQGYGYTF

v_gene: TRBV5-6
d_gene: .
j_gene: TRBJ1-1
CDR3aa: CASSREPTNTEAFF

v_gene: TRBV30
d_gene: TRBD1
j_gene: TRBJ1-2
CDR3aa: CAWSEVPGRGLGYTF

v_gene: TRBV19
d_gene: TRBD2
j_gene: TRBJ2-3
CDR3aa: CASSGRGADTQYF

v_gene: TRBV19
d_gene: TRBD1
j_gene: TRBJ1-2
CDR3aa: CASSISLSTGGIGYTF

v_gene: TRBV10-1
d_gene: TRBD1
j_gene: TRBJ1-1
CDR3aa: CASSEGIQGANTEAFF

v_gene: TRBV30
d_gene: TRBD1
j_gene: TRBJ1-1
CDR3aa: CAWSSWRGHTEAFF

v_gene: TRBV4-1
d_gene: TRBD2
j_gene: TRBJ2-7
CDR3aa: CASSQGLAANYEQYF

v_gene: TRBV21-1
d_gene: .
j_gene: TRBJ2-1
CDR3aa: CASSKVAGGPARDYNEQFF

v_gene: TRBV19
d_gene: .
j_gene: TRBJ1-4
CDR3aa: CASSIDRSTNEKLFF

v_gene: TRBV5-1
d_gene: .
j_gene: TRBJ2-7
CDR3aa: CASSPQPGEAYEQYF

v_gene: TRBV19
d_gene: .
j_gene: TRBJ1-1
CDR3aa: CASSSGTYQKTEAFF

v_gene: TRBV6-5
d_gene: .
j_gene: TRBJ1-3
CDR3aa: CASTLDSPGNTIYF

v_gene: TRBV29-1
d_gene: .
j_gene: TRBJ1-2
CDR3aa: CSVDGGVHYGYTF

v_gene: TRBV19
d_gene: .
j_gene: TRBJ2-3
CDR3aa: CASSIIPGAPDTQYF